The clone carrying this TCR beta chain was counted only a few times. Its antigen is not known. Other DNA variants within this sample encode the same CDR3. This sample is part of a study of persistence of HIV-infected CD4 T cells. Study-level information: Multiple blood draws of up to about 180 mL, except a couple of donors with single leukapheresis. Study-wide findings and caveats: CMV- and Gag-responding cells had lower TCRbeta richness than CD3/CD28-responding cells.

Germline CDR1 MNHEY, CDR2 SVGAGI. This CDR3 comprises 13 residues. Between the trimmed V and J ends, which lost 2 bases and 4 bases, there was a span of 8 bases. Overlapping HIV-1 Gag 15-mer peptides at around 0.91 ug per peptide per mL were used. Sorted nonresponding memory CD4+ T cells were CD40L-negative, CD69-negative, CD45RO-high. Adults with HIV-1 started suppressive ART while chronically infected. Sequencing used immunoSEQ version 4 in survey mode. Sequencing was performed with immunoSEQ multiplex PCR; in TCRdb, only in-frame clones are kept and a portion is missing. The top ten clones hold about 1.5% of a sample with some 58,000 clones, 65% to 75% of them seen once.

The clonotype comes from an adult man with HIV who was CMV-seropositive. The chain links TRBV6-5 to TRBJ1-1, with a weak D call TRBD1 (6 bases). The sequencing here drew on CD4+ T cells sorted from PBMCs after 18-hour stimulation, taken from a patient who received antiretroviral therapy. This chain's CDR3 is CASSYQGSTEAFF. The CDR3 nucleotides read TGTGCCAGCAGTTACCAGGGGTCCACTGAAGCTTTCTTT.